These 19 T cell receptor beta chains share one sample of origin, sequenced in a study of T cells in Graves' hyperthyroidism and ophthalmopathy (dated by TCRdb to the late 2010s). Libraries came from multiplex PCR. For sequencing, an Illumina HiSeq 2000 was employed. Amplification of TCR beta CDR3 regions was carried out from RNA transcripts. The first round of RT-PCR for the TCR CDR3 was performed with the HTBI primer set and the Qiagen OneStep RT-PCR kit. The public reads were reprocessed in TCRdb via fastp at Q25 and MiXCR, keeping in-frame beta chains. One record per CDR3 amino acid sequence lists the most common genes and DNA. The sample yields fewer than 400,000 distinct CDR3 sequences; 20% to 25% were counted once. Less than 85% of the sample comes from the top ten. The specimen was blood. Receptors originate from a man aged 50-60 years with Graves' hyperthyroidism.

This clonotype was counted many times. The chain carries TRBV27 and TRBJ1-4; 8 nucleotides line up with TRBD1. The junction had 7 bases not matched to a gene; V was cut back by 8 bases and J by 2 bases. Germline CDR1 and CDR2: MNHEY and SMNVEV (reference sequence). The CDR3 loop spans 15 amino acids. Written as DNA, the CDR3 is TGTGCCAGCCAAAGAGACAGGGGTACTAATGAAAAACTGTTTTTT. It is translated as CASQRDRGTNEKLFF.

V gene TRBV11-2 combines with J gene TRBJ2-1; no firm D call. The germline CDR1 and CDR2 sequences are SGHAT and FQNNGV. The CDR3 length is 15 residues. V lost 1 base to trimming and J lost 8 bases, with 15 bases between them. The CDR3 DNA reads as TGTGCCAGCAGCTTAGGGGTAGCTCGGGCCGATGAGCAGTTCTTC. This sequence encodes CASSLGVARADEQFF. Full variable domain (rest looked up from reference TRBV11-2 and TRBJ2-1): EAGVAQSPRYKIIEKRQSVAFWCNPISGHATLYWYQQILGQGPKLLIQFQNNGVVDDSQLPKDRFSAERLKGVDSTLKIQPAKLEDSAVYLCASSLGVARADEQFFGPGTRLTVL.

This clonotype was seen repeatedly, ten times or more. The V call is TRBV28, the J call TRBJ2-7; 11 bases map to TRBD2. The CDR3 sequence is 16 residues long. V shed 0 bases, J shed 7 bases, and the junction held 8 bases outside the gene matches. Germline V gene lookup returns CDR1 MDHEN and CDR2 SYDVKM. CDR3 protein: CASSLWSGTSGGEQYF. The CDR3 DNA reads TGTGCCAGCAGTTTATGGTCCGGGACTAGCGGTGGAGAGCAGTACTTC.

The chain recombines TRBV6-5 with TRBJ2-5; D unclear. V dropped 2 bases and J dropped 0 bases, with 10 bases sitting between them. Germline CDR1 and CDR2: MNHEY and SVGAGI. This CDR3 is 15 amino acids long. The CDR3 region has the DNA TGTGCCAGCAGTTACAGGACGCCTGACCAAGAGACCCAGTACTTC. It specifies CASSYRTPDQETQYF.

This clonotype was picked up a small number of times. The chain has TRBV5-1 and TRBJ1-1; D perhaps matches TRBD1 (6 bases). This CDR3 is 16 amino acids long. The V gene lost 5 bases and the J gene lost 0 bases, with 17 bases spanning the gap. The germline gives CDR1 SGHRS, CDR2 YFSETQ. CDR3 DNA: TGCGCCAGCAGTCACCGGGACAATGATCTGAACACTGAAGCTTTCTTT. As protein: CASSHRDNDLNTEAFF.

This sequence joins TRBV20-1 and TRBJ2-7; the match to TRBD2 covers 10 bases. V shed 7 bases, J shed 0 bases, and the junction held 9 bases outside the gene matches. The V gene's germline CDR1 is DFQATT and CDR2 SNEGSKA (reference sequence). CDR3 length equals 15 residues. The CDR3 region has the DNA TGCAGTGTATCCCTCCCTAGCGGGAGCTCCTACGAGCAGTACTTC. It codes for CSVSLPSGSSYEQYF.

The chain carries TRBV27 and TRBJ1-4; a possible D gene is TRBD1 (6 bases). Trimming removed 7 bases from V and 4 bases from J, with 13 bases in between. The CDR3 extends over 14 amino acids. Germline-derived CDR1 and CDR2 are MNHEY and SMNVEV (reference sequence). This CDR3 reads CASTPGQRNEKLFF. The CDR3 DNA reads TGTGCCAGCACACCAGGACAGCGTAATGAAAAACTGTTTTTT.

This clonotype showed up many times. The V call is TRBV6-1, the J call TRBJ1-2; 9 bases match TRBD1. The germline gives CDR1 MNHNS, CDR2 SASEGT. V gave up 7 bases and J gave up 5 bases; unmatched junction bases: 5. The CDR3 sequence is 13 residues long. The CDR3 region is CASTGQGVYGYTF. DNA of the CDR3: TGTGCCAGCACGGGACAGGGAGTTTATGGCTACACCTTC.

This clonotype has ten or more counts. The CDR3 loop is CASSLKAWQGTDTQYF. CDR3 in DNA: TGTGCCAGCAGTTTAAAGGCTTGGCAGGGGACCGATACGCAGTATTTT. V and J are TRBV28 and TRBJ2-3; tentative D call: TRBD1 (6 bases). Germline CDR1 and CDR2: MDHEN and SYDVKM. V lost 2 bases to trimming and J lost 6 bases, with 18 bases between them. This CDR3 region has 16 residues.

This clonotype occurred a few times. The chain recombines TRBV6-1 with TRBJ2-2; D is tentatively TRBD1 or TRBD2 (5 bases each). Germline V gives CDR1 MNHNS, CDR2 SASEGT. The CDR3 is 14 amino acids. Between the trimmed V and J ends, which lost 6 bases and 0 bases, there was a span of 8 bases. CDR3 amino acids: CASRGTSNTGELFF. Written as DNA, the CDR3 is TGTGCCAGCAGAGGGACGTCGAACACCGGGGAGCTGTTTTTT.

The chain uses TRBV12-3 or TRBV12-4 and TRBJ2-2; D is unclear. The CDR3 runs to 13 residues. Trimming pared 6 bases from V and 4 bases from J, leaving 9 bases between. This CDR3 reads CASRDRFTGELFF. The CDR3 nucleotides are TGTGCCAGCAGAGATCGCTTCACCGGGGAGCTGTTTTTT.

This clonotype came up a few times. The chain has TRBV7-9 and TRBJ2-1; D may be TRBD1 or TRBD2 (5 bases each). Looked up from germline, CDR1 is SEHNR and CDR2 is FQNEAQ (reference sequence). V shed 5 bases and J shed 4 bases, with 18 bases lying between them. This CDR3 has 16 residues. This CDR3 is CASSTSGGHRYNEQFF. The CDR3, as DNA: TGTGCCAGCAGCACCAGCGGAGGACATCGGTACAATGAGCAGTTCTTC.

Many counts were recorded for this clonotype. The chain recombines TRBV3-1 with TRBJ2-7; D unclear. Germline V gene lookup returns CDR1 LGHDT and CDR2 YNNKEL (reference sequence). V lost 0 bases and J 3 bases, leaving 6 bases between the germline ends. This CDR3 region has 13 residues. The CDR3 sequence: CASSQDSRYEQYF. Here the CDR3 DNA reads TGTGCCAGCAGCCAAGATAGCCGCTACGAGCAGTACTTC.

Ten or more counts support this clonotype. V is TRBV7-3 and J is TRBJ2-1, with 9 positions matching TRBD2. Germline V lookup: CDR1 SGHTA, CDR2 FQGTGA. This CDR3 region has 14 residues. Losses at the gene ends were 2 bases for V and 10 bases for J; bases not matched to a gene: 6. The CDR3 spells CASSLGTSTSEQFF. CDR3 DNA: TGTGCCAGCAGCTTAGGGACTAGCACCTCCGAGCAGTTCTTC.

The rearrangement joins TRBV3-1 to TRBJ1-5; D possibly corresponds to TRBD1 (5 bases). V gave up 2 bases and J gave up 3 bases, with 8 bases separating them. Germline values: CDR1 LGHDT, CDR2 YNNKEL (reference sequence). This CDR3 has 14 amino acids. The CDR3 DNA follows: TGTGCCAGCAGCCAAAGGGGTCCCAATCAGCCCCAGCATTTT. Its translation: CASSQRGPNQPQHF.

At least ten counts were recorded for this clonotype. This sequence joins TRBV20-1 and TRBJ2-4, with 10 positions matching TRBD2. The V gene's germline CDR1 is DFQATT and CDR2 SNEGSKA (reference sequence). The CDR3 is 14 amino acids. After removal of 2 bases from V and 6 bases from J, the junction contained 4 bases not matched to a gene. CDR3 in amino acids: CSARTSGTGNIQYF. The CDR3 DNA reads as TGCAGTGCTAGAACTAGCGGGACTGGAAACATTCAGTACTTC.

In this sample, this clonotype turned up a few times. This chain uses TRBV9 with TRBJ2-3; 7 bases agree with TRBD1. Germline V gene sequence: CDR1 SGDLS, CDR2 YYNGEE. CDR3 length: 14 residues. J was trimmed by 4 bases and V by 4 bases; bases with no gene match: 6. For the CDR3, the DNA is TGTGCCAGCAGCCCAGGGGGTATGGCAGATACGCAGTATTTT. It is translated as CASSPGGMADTQYF.

The rearrangement joins TRBV11-3 to TRBJ2-6; perhaps TRBD1 as D (6 bases). This CDR3 comprises 15 residues. Germline-derived CDR1 and CDR2 are SGHNT and YENEEA. V lost 6 bases to trimming and J lost 4 bases, with 13 bases between them. DNA of the CDR3: TGTGCCAGCAGTCGACCAGGGGACGGGGCCAACGTCCTGACTTTC. Amino acids: CASSRPGDGANVLTF.

This clonotype was recorded at least ten times. The V call is TRBV24-1, the J call TRBJ2-5; D is unresolved. The CDR3 is 14 residues long. CDR1 is KGHDR, CDR2 SFDVKD, per germline. V lost 4 bases, J lost 0 bases, and 8 bases lay in between. The CDR3 loop reads CATSDPLYQETQYF. CDR3 DNA: TGTGCCACCAGTGACCCATTGTACCAAGAGACCCAGTACTTC.